What follows are 20 T cell receptor beta chains derived from one specimen sequenced in a study of blood T cell repertoires in COVID-19. TCRdb's copy holds only in-frame clones and misses some; the assay was immunoSEQ multiplex PCR. Of 23,000 or so clones in the sample, 70% to 90% were seen once. The specimen was peripheral blood. The source of these receptors is a man between 70 and 80 years old with acute or convalescent COVID-19.

The genes are TRBV28 and TRBJ1-2, with D hard to call. This CDR3 spans 12 amino acids. The V gene's germline CDR1 is MDHEN and CDR2 SYDVKM. Trimming removed 6 bases from V and 5 bases from J, with 10 bases in between. CDR3 in DNA: TGTGCCAGCAGCCCCCGGGAGTATGGCTACACCTTC. This gives the protein CASSPREYGYTF.

This clone was observed a single time. This chain's CDR3 is CASSLMSGGYRNTIYF. For the CDR3, the DNA is TGTGCCAGCAGTTTAATGTCCGGGGGATATCGAAACACCATATATTTT. J is TRBJ1-3 and V is TRBV28, with D possibly being TRBD1 (5 bases). Germline values: CDR1 MDHEN, CDR2 SYDVKM. The CDR3 covers 16 residues. Trimming removed 2 bases at V and 5 bases at J, with 16 bases between.

The V gene is TRBV25-1, the J gene TRBJ2-2; a weak D match, TRBD1 (5 bases). The germline CDR1 and CDR2 sequences are MGHDK and SYGVNS. Trimming stripped 5 bases from V and 7 bases from J, with 14 bases between. The CDR3 has 14 residues. The CDR3 region is CASSSLGVSGELFF. The CDR3 nucleotides read TGTGCCAGCAGTAGTTTAGGGGTGAGCGGGGAGCTGTTTTTT.

CDR3 DNA: TGTGCCAGCAGCCGCATCCGGGACAGGGTGAACTATGGCTACACCTTC. Its protein is CASSRIRDRVNYGYTF. The chain carries TRBV7-2 and TRBJ1-2; 9 bases line up with TRBD1. This CDR3 has 16 amino acids. Germline V gene sequence: CDR1 SGHTA, CDR2 FQGNSA. The ends lost 5 bases at V and 2 bases at J; junction bases unmatched: 9. The full variable domain, rest sourced from reference TRBV7-2 and TRBJ1-2, is GAGVSQSPSNKVTEKGKDVELRCDPISGHTALYWYRQSLGQGLEFLIYFQGNSAPDKSGLPSDRFSAERTGGSVSTLTIQRTQQEDSAVYLCASSRIRDRVNYGYTFGSGTRLTVV.

The V gene is TRBV4-2, the J gene TRBJ1-1; TRBD1 matches at 7 bases. Germline values: CDR1 LGHNA, CDR2 YNFKEQ. The trim removed 1 base at V and 0 bases at J, leaving 5 bases unmatched. The CDR3 spans 16 residues. The CDR3 sequence is CASSQGTGVMNTEAFF. The CDR3 DNA follows: TGTGCCAGCAGCCAAGGGACAGGTGTTATGAACACTGAAGCTTTCTTT.

The chain carries TRBV29-1 and TRBJ1-2; 10 bases fit TRBD1. This CDR3 spans 11 amino acids. CDR1 SQVTM and CDR2 ANQGSEA come from the germline V gene. After removal of 6 bases from V and 9 bases from J, the junction contained 4 bases not matched to a gene. CDR3 nucleotides: TGCAGCGTCGGGACAGGGGAAAGCTACACCTTC. This sequence encodes CSVGTGESYTF. Full variable domain (remainder filled in from reference TRBV29-1 and TRBJ1-2): SAVISQKPSRDICQRGTSLTIQCQVDSQVTMMFWYRQQPGQSLTLIATANQGSEATYESGFVIDKFPISRPNLTFSTLTVSNMSPEDSSIYLCSVGTGESYTFGSGTRLTVV.

V usage is TRBV14 and J usage is TRBJ2-7; 9 nucleotides line up with TRBD2. CDR1 and CDR2 from the germline V gene are SGHDN and FVKESK. Trimming cost V 0 bases and J 6 bases; bases outside gene matches: 6. The CDR3 covers 15 residues. Here the CDR3 reads CASSQDTSGRIEQYF. The CDR3 DNA follows: TGTGCCAGCAGCCAAGATACCAGCGGGAGGATCGAGCAGTACTTC.

The chain carries TRBV4-1 and TRBJ1-3, with 7 bases lining up with TRBD1. The ends lost 5 bases at V and 4 bases at J; junction bases unmatched: 8. The germline V gene has CDR1 MGHRA and CDR2 YSYEKL. The CDR3 consists of 15 residues. The DNA of the CDR3 is TGCGCCAGCAGCTCTCCGACAGGGCCCGGAAACACCATATATTTT. Amino acids: CASSSPTGPGNTIYF.

CDR3 loop: CASSVASANEQFF. As DNA, the CDR3 is TGTGCCAGCAGCGTAGCGAGTGCCAATGAGCAGTTCTTC. The chain recombines TRBV9 with TRBJ2-1; D unclear. Germline V CDR1 and CDR2: SGDLS, YYNGEE. This CDR3 contains 13 residues. V gave up 0 bases and J gave up 6 bases, with 7 bases separating them.

The CDR3 nucleotides are TGTGCCAGCAGCCACAGTGAAAGCTCCTACAATGAGCAGTTCTTC. The encoded protein is CASSHSESSYNEQFF. The rearrangement joins TRBV7-9 to TRBJ2-1; D is unclear. The CDR3 covers 15 residues. CDR1 and CDR2 from the germline V gene are SEHNR and FQNEAQ (reference sequence). Trimming cost V 5 bases and J 0 bases, with 11 bases left between them.

The genes are TRBV19 and TRBJ1-1; 7 bases map to TRBD1. CDR3 length: 14 amino acids. Germline loops: CDR1 LNHDA, CDR2 SQIVND (reference sequence). The V and J ends lost 5 bases and 2 bases, in that order; junction bases with no gene match: 5. The CDR3 loop is CASSVGQPNTEAFF. The CDR3 DNA sequence: TGTGCCAGTAGTGTGGGACAGCCAAACACTGAAGCTTTCTTT.

The rearrangement joins TRBV19 to TRBJ2-2; 10 bases fit TRBD1. Germline CDR1 LNHDA, CDR2 SQIVND (reference sequence). V dropped 2 bases and J dropped 7; count of bases not matched to a gene: 7. This CDR3 is built from 16 residues. The CDR3 here is CASSITGTGDVGELFF. CDR3 nucleotide sequence: TGTGCCAGTAGTATAACCGGGACAGGGGATGTCGGGGAGCTGTTTTTT.

The chain couples TRBV28 to TRBJ1-4; possibly TRBD1 for D (6 bases). Trimming removed 6 bases from V and 8 bases from J, with 19 bases in between. CDR3 size: 15 residues. CDR1 and CDR2 from the germline V gene are MDHEN and SYDVKM. CDR3 residues: CASSPPGGGLEKLFF. CDR3 bases: TGTGCCAGCAGCCCTCCCGGGGGGGGGCTCGAAAAACTGTTTTTT.

The V gene is TRBV4-2, the J gene TRBJ2-3; maybe TRBD1 (5 bases). The CDR3 spans 14 residues. Germline V CDR1 and CDR2: LGHNA, YNFKEQ. The V and J ends lost 1 base and 2 bases respectively, with 7 bases between them. For the CDR3, the DNA is TGTGCCAGCAGCCAAGGGGGCAACACAGATACGCAGTATTTT. Its protein product is CASSQGGNTDTQYF.

The sample holds a few counts of this clone. J is TRBJ2-3 and V is TRBV27; 7 bases are shared with TRBD2. CDR1 MNHEY and CDR2 SMNVEV come from the germline V gene (reference sequence). J gave up 4 bases and V 2 bases, and 6 bases lay outside the gene matches. This CDR3 contains 15 residues. The CDR3: CASSLPGRRSDTQYF. In nucleotides, the CDR3 is TGTGCCAGCAGTTTACCCGGGAGGAGGTCAGATACGCAGTATTTT.

The J gene is TRBJ2-2, the V gene TRBV5-1; 10 positions match TRBD1. V shed 4 bases, J shed 6 bases, and the junction held 6 bases outside the gene matches. The CDR3 covers 15 residues. Germline-derived CDR1 and CDR2 are SGHRS and YFSETQ. The CDR3, as DNA: TGCGCCAGCAGCCAGTTGGGACAGGGGTCCGGGGAGCTGTTTTTT. This encodes CASSQLGQGSGELFF.

The V gene is TRBV2, the J gene TRBJ1-4; D is perhaps TRBD1 (5 bases). Germline CDR1 and CDR2: SNHLY and FYNNEI. The V end was cut by 4 bases, the J end by 8 bases, with 5 bases between. The CDR3 totals 11 residues. As DNA, the CDR3 is TGTGCCAGCAGTGCAGGGGAAAAACTGTTTTTT. Protein sequence: CASSAGEKLFF.

This clone was observed a few times. This rearrangement joins TRBV7-9 to TRBJ2-3; the D gene is possibly TRBD1 (6 bases). The CDR3 contains 13 residues. The germline V gene has CDR1 SEHNR and CDR2 FQNEAQ (reference sequence). V was trimmed by 5 bases and J by 9 bases, leaving 15 bases between them. Written as DNA, the CDR3 is TGTGCCAGCAGCCTCAACGCAGGGGTGACGCAGTATTTT. Residues: CASSLNAGVTQYF.

The chain combines TRBV18 with TRBJ2-1; 7 nucleotides agree with TRBD1. Trimming took 2 bases from V and 9 from J; bases not matched to a gene: 4. CDR3 length: 13 residues. Germline V gene data show CDR1 as KGHSH and CDR2 as LQKENI. The CDR3 sequence: CASSPDRDSEQFF. DNA for the CDR3: TGTGCCAGCTCACCAGACCGGGACAGTGAGCAGTTCTTC.

The chain links TRBV19 to TRBJ2-3; TRBD2 aligns across 12 bases. The V segment lost 8 bases and the J segment 0 bases; nucleotides outside the gene matches: 6. CDR1 and CDR2 (germline): LNHDA, SQIVND (reference sequence). This CDR3 is built from 16 residues. CDR3 sequence reads: CASGSSGRDSTDTQYF. CDR3 bases: TGTGCCAGTGGGTCTAGCGGGAGGGATAGCACAGATACGCAGTATTTT.